These 25 T cell receptor beta chains originate from one sample sequenced in a study of radiotherapy plus CTLA-4 blockade in lung cancer. Here immunoSEQ multiplex PCR was the method, and the copy in TCRdb shows in-frame clones only, minus some. The top ten clones hold about 20% of a sample with some 80,000 clones, under 80% of them seen once. Sequencing used peripheral blood, obtained from a patient treated with radiotherapy plus ipilimumab. These receptors were obtained from a human donor with non-small cell lung cancer whose response to radiotherapy plus ipilimumab could not be evaluated. Some clones in this sample may be carry-over from other donors' samples.

V is TRBV9 and J is TRBJ1-1; tentatively, D is TRBD1 (5 bases). Trimming took off 2 bases at V and 0 bases at J, with 11 bases between the two ends. This CDR3 spans 15 amino acids. Germline CDR1 reads SGDLS; CDR2 reads YYNGEE. The CDR3: CASSVGGRMNTEAFF. CDR3 coding DNA: TGTGCCAGCAGCGTGGGGGGGAGGATGAACACTGAAGCTTTCTTT.

This CDR3 is CAISRGILGQGKVQPQHF. For the CDR3, the DNA is TGTGCCATCAGTAGAGGGATTTTGGGACAGGGAAAGGTCCAGCCCCAGCATTTT. The chain is built from TRBV10-3 and TRBJ1-5; TRBD1 agrees at 9 bases. The trim removed 5 bases at V and 7 bases at J, leaving 18 bases unmatched. Germline V gene data show CDR1 as ENHRY and CDR2 as SYGVKD. The CDR3 runs 18 residues.

This clone has ten or more counts. The rearrangement joins TRBV27 to TRBJ1-4; weak D call: TRBD1 (5 bases). The CDR3 extends over 15 amino acids. Germline CDR1 and CDR2: MNHEY and SMNVEV (reference sequence). V shed 3 bases and J shed 0 bases, with 8 bases lying between them. The CDR3: CASSFGGATNEKLFF. The CDR3 nucleotides read TGTGCCAGCAGTTTCGGAGGGGCAACTAATGAAAAACTGTTTTTT.

The chain recombines TRBV7-6 with TRBJ1-1, with 9 bases identical to TRBD1. The V gene's germline CDR1 is SGHVS and CDR2 FNYEAQ. This CDR3 spans 15 amino acids. V lost 2 bases, J lost 4 bases, and 5 bases stayed unmatched. CDR3 in amino acids: CASSLPGQGGTEAFF. CDR3 sequence (DNA): TGTGCCAGCAGCTTACCGGGACAGGGAGGCACTGAAGCTTTCTTT.

J is TRBJ1-4 and V is TRBV28, with D maybe TRBD1 (6 bases). The germline V gene encodes CDR1 MDHEN and CDR2 SYDVKM. The CDR3 covers 16 residues. Deletions cut 4 bases from V and 8 bases from J, with 20 bases between. DNA of the CDR3: TGTGCCAGCAGTTCTGCCGACAGGTGGCAAGGGGAAAAACTGTTTTTT. Its translation is CASSSADRWQGEKLFF.

This chain uses TRBV7-9 with TRBJ2-3; D is uncertain. V shed 5 bases and J shed 5 bases, with 5 bases lying between them. Germline V CDR1 and CDR2: SEHNR, FQNEAQ (reference sequence). The length of the CDR3 is 11 residues. The CDR3 sequence is CASSPLDTQYF. CDR3 bases: TGTGCCAGCAGCCCATTAGATACGCAGTATTTT.

This chain joins TRBV6-5 and TRBJ2-3; TRBD2 aligns across 11 bases. CDR1 MNHEY and CDR2 SVGAGI come from the germline V gene. The CDR3 contains 15 residues. With V trimmed by 2 bases and J by 6 bases, 4 bases remained unmatched. The CDR3 DNA sequence: TGTGCCAGCAGTTACCTAGCGGGGGGCGGGGATACGCAGTATTTT. Residues: CASSYLAGGGDTQYF.

This clone was recorded many times. The V and J genes are TRBV6-5 and TRBJ1-3; 8 nucleotides line up with TRBD1. In germline, CDR1 is MNHEY, CDR2 SVGAGI. V was clipped by 7 bases and J by 4 bases; unmatched bases: 9. The CDR3 extends over 15 amino acids. In nucleotides, the CDR3 is TGTGCCAGCACCGTGGACAGGGCACAAGGAAACACCATATATTTT. This codes for CASTVDRAQGNTIYF.

This sequence joins TRBV4-3 and TRBJ1-6, with D perhaps TRBD1 (5 bases). CDR1 and CDR2 from the germline V gene are LGHNA and YSLEER. V lost 3 bases to trimming and J lost 8 bases, with 14 bases between them. The CDR3 has 15 residues. In nucleotides, the CDR3 is TGCGCCAGCAGCCAGGGGCAGCGTGCGGATTCACCCCTCCACTTT. It encodes CASSQGQRADSPLHF.

The V and J genes are TRBV6-5 and TRBJ1-1, with 9 bases lining up with TRBD1. The germline CDR1 and CDR2 sequences are MNHEY and SVGAGI. The CDR3 totals 15 residues. J was trimmed by 1 base and V by 2 bases; bases with no gene match: 2. The CDR3 region is CASSYGTGWNTEAFF. The CDR3 DNA reads TGTGCCAGCAGTTACGGGACAGGGTGGAACACTGAAGCTTTCTTT.

This rearrangement joins TRBV9 to TRBJ1-6, with D tentatively TRBD1 (5 bases). Germline-derived CDR1 and CDR2 are SGDLS and YYNGEE. The CDR3 has 15 residues. The V end was cut by 0 bases, the J end by 5 bases, with 9 bases between. This CDR3 reads CASSVGTLDNSPLHF. The CDR3 DNA reads as TGTGCCAGCAGCGTAGGGACACTGGATAATTCACCCCTCCACTTT.

The chain uses TRBV19 and TRBJ1-6, with no clear D. In germline, CDR1 is LNHDA, CDR2 SQIVND (reference sequence). The CDR3 has 14 residues. The V and J ends lost 4 bases and 2 bases respectively, with 6 bases between them. CDR3 bases: TGTGCCAGTAGTACCGGTACCTATAATTCACCCCTCCACTTT. This gives the protein CASSTGTYNSPLHF.

The V call is TRBV10-1, the J call TRBJ1-1; no firm D call. The CDR3 extends over 14 amino acids. Deletions cut 11 bases from V and 2 bases from J, with 18 bases between. Looked up from germline, CDR1 is WNHNN and CDR2 is SYGVQD (reference sequence). For the CDR3, the DNA is TGCGCCTCCCTGAGACGGCACAGTAACACTGAAGCTTTCTTT. The encoded protein is CASLRRHSNTEAFF.

This clone was counted only a few times. The genes are TRBV9 and TRBJ1-5; tentatively, D is TRBD1 (6 bases). Germline CDR1 reads SGDLS; CDR2 reads YYNGEE. The V end was cut by 0 bases, the J end by 4 bases, with 14 bases between. This CDR3 is 16 amino acids long. CDR3 sequence: CASSVGDTFLNQPQHF. The CDR3 DNA reads as TGTGCCAGCAGCGTAGGGGACACTTTCCTTAATCAGCCCCAGCATTTT.

As DNA, the CDR3 is TGTGCCAGTGACGGGAGCTCTGGAAACACCATATATTTT. Protein: CASDGSSGNTIYF. The gene calls are TRBV7-2 and TRBJ1-3; the D is unclear. V was shortened by 9 bases and J by 0 bases, with 9 bases between the two germline ends. The CDR3 consists of 13 residues. CDR1 and CDR2 from the germline V gene are SGHTA and FQGNSA. Together with reference TRBV7-2 and TRBJ1-3, the CDR3 gives the full variable domain: GAGVSQSPSNKVTEKGKDVELRCDPISGHTALYWYRQSLGQGLEFLIYFQGNSAPDKSGLPSDRFSAERTGGSVSTLTIQRTQQEDSAVYLCASDGSSGNTIYFGEGSWLTVV.

The rearrangement links TRBV28 to TRBJ1-5, with 8 bases fitting TRBD1. Germline V gene sequence: CDR1 MDHEN, CDR2 SYDVKM. This CDR3 spans 14 amino acids. The trim removed 5 bases at V and 8 bases at J, leaving 8 bases unmatched. The CDR3 loop is CASSLPGGAEPQHF. CDR3 coding DNA: TGTGCCAGCAGTCTCCCAGGGGGCGCGGAGCCCCAGCATTTT.

V is TRBV19 and J is TRBJ1-2; D uncertain. The germline V gene has CDR1 LNHDA and CDR2 SQIVND (reference sequence). This CDR3 is 12 amino acids long. Trimming removed 6 bases at V and 3 bases at J, with 8 bases between. CDR3 amino acids: CASSPIDYGYTF. DNA for the CDR3: TGTGCCAGTAGCCCTATAGACTATGGCTACACCTTC.

This clone has a single count. The genes are TRBV19 and TRBJ1-5; D is undetermined. V was pared by 4 bases and J by 7 bases, with 17 bases between. The CDR3 covers 15 residues. The germline gives CDR1 LNHDA, CDR2 SQIVND (reference sequence). The CDR3 region is CASSRPTNGKQPQHF. The CDR3 DNA sequence: TGTGCCAGTAGTAGACCGACAAACGGGAAACAGCCCCAGCATTTT.

The J gene is TRBJ1-3, the V gene TRBV7-2; D uncertain. The germline V and J ends were trimmed by 2 bases and 3 bases, with 2 bases remaining between them. Germline assignment: CDR1 SGHTA and CDR2 FQGNSA. The CDR3 covers 12 residues. Here the CDR3 DNA reads TGTGCCAGCAGCTTACTTGGAAACACCATATATTTT. Translating it yields CASSLLGNTIYF. Combining the CDR3 with reference TRBV7-2 and TRBJ1-3 gives the whole variable domain GAGVSQSPSNKVTEKGKDVELRCDPISGHTALYWYRQSLGQGLEFLIYFQGNSAPDKSGLPSDRFSAERTGGSVSTLTIQRTQQEDSAVYLCASSLLGNTIYFGEGSWLTVV.

This sequence joins TRBV6-5 and TRBJ2-5; perhaps TRBD1 as D (6 bases). This CDR3 is 15 amino acids long. With 6 bases removed from V and 2 bases from J, the gap between germline ends came to 16 bases. Germline V gene lookup returns CDR1 MNHEY and CDR2 SVGAGI. The CDR3 nucleotides are TGTGCCAGCAGAATGGACAGAAGGTTACAAGAGACCCAGTACTTC. Its protein product is CASRMDRRLQETQYF.

The J gene is TRBJ2-2, the V gene TRBV2, with D tentatively TRBD1 (6 bases). The CDR3 covers 14 residues. V lost 7 bases, J lost 1 base, and 10 bases lay in between. Germline loops: CDR1 SNHLY, CDR2 FYNNEI. The CDR3 loop is CASTGTMNTGELFF. The CDR3 DNA reads TGTGCCAGCACCGGGACAATGAACACCGGGGAGCTGTTTTTT.

V and J are TRBV4-1 and TRBJ1-1; tentative D call: TRBD1 (6 bases). Trimming pared 2 bases from V and 10 bases from J, leaving 17 bases between. Germline V lookup: CDR1 MGHRA, CDR2 YSYEKL. CDR3 size: 14 residues. CDR3 bases: TGCGCCAGCAGCCAACAACGGGGGGCTAACAGAGCTTTCTTT. Amino acid sequence: CASSQQRGANRAFF.

In this sample, this clone turned up once. The chain combines TRBV15 with TRBJ1-5; tentative D call: TRBD1 (5 bases). Trimming cost V 4 bases and J 2 bases, with 15 bases left between them. The CDR3 sequence is 16 residues long. Germline assignment: CDR1 LNHNV and CDR2 YYDKDF (reference sequence). Here the CDR3 DNA reads TGTGCCACCAGCAAACAGGTCAGCGGGGGCAATCAGCCCCAGCATTTT. The encoded protein is CATSKQVSGGNQPQHF.

The chain links TRBV5-4 to TRBJ1-3; 10 bases match TRBD1. This CDR3 region has 17 residues. V was pared by 1 base and J by 4 bases, with 8 bases of the junction left unmatched. Germline-derived CDR1 and CDR2 are SGHNT and YYREEE (reference sequence). The CDR3 coding sequence is TGTGCCAGCAGCTTGTACTCTGGGACAGGGGCGGGAAACACCATATATTTT. Protein product: CASSLYSGTGAGNTIYF.

The chain links TRBV5-1 to TRBJ1-1, with D perhaps TRBD1 (5 bases). The CDR3 loop spans 15 amino acids. Between the trimmed V and J ends, which lost 0 bases and 2 bases, there was a span of 11 bases. CDR1 and CDR2 from the germline V gene are SGHRS and YFSETQ. The DNA for the CDR3 is TGCGCCAGCAGCTTGGCAGGGCTCAGCAACACTGAAGCTTTCTTT. It specifies CASSLAGLSNTEAFF.